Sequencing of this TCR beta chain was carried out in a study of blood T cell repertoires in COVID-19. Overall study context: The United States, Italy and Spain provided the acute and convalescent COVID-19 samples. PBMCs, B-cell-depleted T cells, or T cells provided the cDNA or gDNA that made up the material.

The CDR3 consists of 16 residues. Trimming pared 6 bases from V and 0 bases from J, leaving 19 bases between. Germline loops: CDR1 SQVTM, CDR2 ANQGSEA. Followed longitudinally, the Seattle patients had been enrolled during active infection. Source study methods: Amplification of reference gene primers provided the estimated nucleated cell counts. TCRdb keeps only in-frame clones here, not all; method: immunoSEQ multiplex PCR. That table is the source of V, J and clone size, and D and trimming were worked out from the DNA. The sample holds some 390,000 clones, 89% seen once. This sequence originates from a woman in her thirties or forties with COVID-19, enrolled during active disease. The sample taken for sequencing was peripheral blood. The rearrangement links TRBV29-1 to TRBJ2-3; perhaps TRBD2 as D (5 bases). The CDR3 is CSVRKMPGGSTDTQYF. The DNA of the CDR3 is TGCAGCGTCCGGAAAATGCCCGGCGGGAGCACAGATACGCAGTATTTT.